This T cell receptor beta chain was identified during a study of spatial heterogeneity in lung cancer. TCRdb re-called the 5' RACE reads with MiXCR, one entry per CDR3 protein. The table records 95,000 to 130,000 distinct CDR3 sequences, 10% to 15% of them present only once. This clonotype was counted many times. Time point reported: blood at routine non-recurrence follow-up after resection. Unsorted whole RNA from tumor, nontumor lung or frozen PBMC underwent sequencing. The CDR3 totals 15 residues. V dropped 5 bases and J dropped 8; count of bases not matched to a gene: 9. This TCR was sampled from a male donor with early-stage non-small cell lung cancer. The sequenced sample was PBMCs, obtained at follow-up. This chain joins TRBV12-3 or TRBV12-4 and TRBJ1-4; 9 bases map to TRBD1. CDR3 in amino acids: CASSPDRGVGEKLFF. CDR3 nucleotides: TGTGCCAGCAGTCCAGACAGGGGGGTTGGCGAAAAACTGTTTTTT.